The 22 T cell receptor beta chains listed next were all sequenced from one sample in a study of neurological immune-mediated disorders. TCRdb passed the 5' RACE reads through MiXCR, listing each CDR3 protein once. Here the sample spans some 57,000 distinct CDR3 sequences, around 5.2% being singletons. The specimen sequenced was PBMCs. The receptor source for this set is a woman in her forties or fifties with multiple sclerosis.

This clonotype was picked up many times. This chain links TRBV5-6 with TRBJ1-3; the D is unclear. Germline lookup yields CDR1 SGHDT and CDR2 YYEEEE. This CDR3 contains 15 residues. V was pared by 4 bases and J by 1 base, with 12 bases between. CDR3 DNA: TGTGCCAGCAGCCCGCCCCGAAGATCTGGAAACACCATATATTTT. Protein sequence: CASSPPRRSGNTIYF.

This clonotype was recorded many times. V and J are TRBV6-5 and TRBJ2-5; either TRBD1 or TRBD2 may fit D (5 bases each). The CDR3 length is 13 residues. From germline, CDR1 is MNHEY and CDR2 SVGAGI. Trimming removed 5 bases at V and 9 bases at J, with 16 bases between. The CDR3 here is CASSPGLLGAQYF. The CDR3 nucleotides are TGTGCCAGCAGTCCGGGTCTGCTGGGGGCCCAGTACTTC.

This clonotype was observed many times. CDR3 nucleotides: TGTGCCAGCAGCAAAAACCAGAAGGAAAAACTGTTTTTT. Translating gives CASSKNQKEKLFF. V gene TRBV7-6 combines with J gene TRBJ1-4; unclear D gene. Trimming took 5 bases from V and 8 from J, leaving 12 bases between them. The length of the CDR3 is 13 residues. The germline V gene encodes CDR1 SGHVS and CDR2 FNYEAQ.

This clonotype was observed a few times. This chain joins TRBV2 and TRBJ1-2; TRBD1 aligns across 8 bases. V lost 7 bases to trimming and J lost 7 bases; unmatched junction nucleotides: 5. Germline V gene data show CDR1 as SNHLY and CDR2 as FYNNEI. CDR3 size: 12 residues. The chain's CDR3 is CASKGQGSGYTF. DNA for the CDR3: TGTGCCAGCAAAGGACAGGGAAGTGGCTACACCTTC.

This clonotype was counted ten times or more. V and J are TRBV12-3 or TRBV12-4 and TRBJ2-5; D possibly corresponds to TRBD1 (6 bases). V was pared by 5 bases and J by 0 bases, with 16 bases between. The CDR3 totals 16 residues. The CDR3 reads CASSITGFRDQETQYF. The CDR3 DNA reads TGTGCCAGCAGTATCACAGGGTTTAGGGACCAAGAGACCCAGTACTTC.

The sample holds many counts of this clonotype. The V gene is TRBV12-3 or TRBV12-4, the J gene TRBJ1-2; D is ambiguous. V lost 6 bases and J lost 8, with 16 bases in between. There are 13 residues in the CDR3. The CDR3 region has the DNA TGTGCCAGCAGCGCAGCCGGACGGACCGGCTACACCTTC. Translating it yields CASSAAGRTGYTF.

This clonotype was seen repeatedly, ten times or more. V usage is TRBV11-3 and J usage is TRBJ2-7; 11 positions agree with TRBD1. From germline, CDR1 is SGHNT and CDR2 YENEEA. The CDR3 covers 15 residues. With V trimmed by 0 bases and J by 6 bases, 4 bases remained unmatched. The CDR3 spells CASSLERTGGSEQYF. For the CDR3, the DNA is TGTGCCAGCAGCTTAGAGCGGACAGGGGGCTCCGAGCAGTACTTC.

This clonotype was counted many times. The chain links TRBV5-1 to TRBJ2-3; 9 bases are a match to TRBD2. Trimming cost V 0 bases and J 2 bases; bases outside gene matches: 4. Germline V gene lookup returns CDR1 SGHRS and CDR2 YFSETQ. CDR3 length: 16 residues. The DNA for the CDR3 is TGCGCCAGCAGCTTGGTTGGCGGGGGGGCCACAGATACGCAGTATTTT. This codes for CASSLVGGGATDTQYF.

This clonotype was picked up a small number of times. One end of the junction does not line up with germline, which may come from a read error. V usage is TRBV12-3 or TRBV12-4 and J usage is TRBJ1-2, with D hard to call. This CDR3 has 13 amino acids. In DNA, the CDR3 is TGTGCTAGCAGTTTGGCAGGAACGAATGGCTACACCTTC. It encodes CASSLAGTNGYTF.

At least ten counts were recorded for this clonotype. One junction end does not reproduce the germline sequence, and a read error may be involved. The rearrangement joins TRBV27 to TRBJ1-5, with D hard to call. The CDR3 is 12 amino acids. Per the germline V gene, CDR1 is MNHEY and CDR2 is SMNVEV (reference sequence). The CDR3 reads CASSTQNQPQNF. Here the CDR3 DNA reads TGTGCCAGCAGCACTCAAAATCAGCCCCAGAATTTT.

There are many counts of this clonotype. The gene calls are TRBV5-1 and TRBJ2-2; D not certain. Germline V gene sequence: CDR1 SGHRS, CDR2 YFSETQ. Trimming shortened V by 0 bases and J by 6 bases, and 9 bases separated the two germline ends. This CDR3 is built from 14 residues. The DNA of the CDR3 is TGCGCCAGCAGCTTGGGACTGACTGCCGGGGAGCTGTTTTTT. Translation: CASSLGLTAGELFF.

This clonotype has at least ten counts. J is TRBJ2-2 and V is TRBV3-1; D uncertain. The germline V gene encodes CDR1 LGHDT and CDR2 YNNKEL (reference sequence). CDR3 length: 14 residues. V lost 4 bases to trimming and J lost 7 bases, with 13 bases between them. The CDR3 loop reads CASSPSNPIGELFF. The CDR3 DNA reads as TGTGCCAGCAGCCCCTCTAACCCCATCGGGGAGCTGTTTTTT.

At least ten counts were recorded for this clonotype. The chain carries TRBV12-3 or TRBV12-4 and TRBJ1-2; D is undetermined. V was pared by 9 bases and J by 0 bases, with 8 bases between. The CDR3 spans 12 residues. As DNA, the CDR3 is TGTGCCAGTTTGAGATCTAACTATGGCTACACCTTC. Translating it yields CASLRSNYGYTF.

On this clonotype itself: A much larger clone sits a single nucleotide away, making a read error possible. The gene calls are TRBV4-1 and TRBJ2-4, with 8 positions matching TRBD1. The CDR3 is 16 residues long. J gave up 6 bases and V 2 bases, and 9 bases lay outside the gene matches. Per the germline V gene, CDR1 is MGHRA and CDR2 is YSYEKL. The chain's CDR3 is CASSQPRQGTRNIQYF. The CDR3 DNA is TGCGCCAGCAGCCAACCTCGACAGGGGACAAGAAACATTCAGTACTTC.

This clonotype was found many times. The V call is TRBV28, the J call TRBJ1-5; D gene uncertain. The V end was cut by 5 bases, the J end by 9 bases, with 11 bases between. CDR3 length equals 12 residues. From germline, CDR1 is MDHEN and CDR2 SYDVKM. The CDR3 nucleotides are TGTGCCAGCAGTCCCCTTCAGCGGCCCCAGCATTTT. As protein: CASSPLQRPQHF. The full variable domain, rest sourced from reference TRBV28 and TRBJ1-5, is DVKVTQSSRYLVKRTGEKVFLECVQDMDHENMFWYRQDPGLGLRLIYFSYDVKMKEKGDIPEGYSVSREKKERFSLILESASTNQTSMYLCASSPLQRPQHFGDGTRLSIL.

This clonotype was seen at least ten times. This rearrangement joins TRBV14 to TRBJ2-1; possibly TRBD1 or TRBD2 for D (5 bases each). V lost 5 bases, J lost 1 base, and 12 bases lay in between. The CDR3 runs 15 residues. Germline CDR1 reads SGHDN; CDR2 reads FVKESK. CDR3 DNA sequence: TGTGCCAGCAGCGCCCTGAGGGGTTCCTACAATGAGCAGTTCTTC. Its translation: CASSALRGSYNEQFF.

This clonotype was seen repeatedly, ten times or more. The chain combines TRBV20-1 with TRBJ2-2, with D possibly being TRBD1 (5 bases). Deletions cut 0 bases from V and 3 bases from J, with 11 bases between. CDR1 and CDR2 (germline): DFQATT, SNEGSKA (reference sequence). The CDR3 sequence is 15 residues long. This CDR3 is CSARDLTQDTGELFF. The CDR3 region has the DNA TGCAGTGCTAGAGATCTCACACAGGACACCGGGGAGCTGTTTTTT.

This clonotype has ten or more counts. This chain links TRBV9 with TRBJ2-1; weak D call: TRBD1 (6 bases). The V and J ends lost 4 bases and 3 bases respectively, with 14 bases between them. Germline lookup yields CDR1 SGDLS and CDR2 YYNGEE. The CDR3 runs 15 residues. The CDR3 bases are TGTGCCAGCAGCAATTCAGGGGTCTACTACAATGAGCAGTTCTTC. It specifies CASSNSGVYYNEQFF.

This clonotype was seen many times. At one end the junction does not follow the germline gene, possibly because of a read error. The V and J genes are TRBV7-2 and TRBJ2-4; 9 bases agree with TRBD2. The CDR3 is 19 amino acids. Germline CDR1 and CDR2: SGHTA and FQGNSA. The CDR3 region is CASSLRVRAGGLPKKIQYF. In DNA, the CDR3 is TGTGCCAGCAGCTTAAGAGTGAGGGCGGGGGGGCTGCCCAAAAAAATTCAGTACTTC.

This clonotype turned up a few times. The junction and the germline gene differ at one end; a read error may be behind it. The chain recombines TRBV10-3 with TRBJ1-5; D uncertain. The CDR3 runs 12 residues. Germline CDR1 ENHRY, CDR2 SYGVKD. This CDR3 reads CAISEPDQPQNF. The CDR3 nucleotides are TGTGCCATCAGTGAGCCAGATCAGCCCCAGAATTTT.

This clonotype has a count of ten or more. CDR3 DNA sequence: TGTGCCACCAGCAGACCTACGACGCCGACAGCTACCTTTGACTATGGCTACACCTTC. The encoded protein is CATSRPTTPTATFDYGYTF. The chain recombines TRBV15 with TRBJ1-2; perhaps TRBD1 as D (5 bases). V was clipped by 2 bases and J by 3 bases, with 25 bases between them. Germline-derived CDR1 and CDR2 are LNHNV and YYDKDF (reference sequence). This CDR3 spans 19 amino acids.

The CDR3 DNA sequence: TGTGCCAGCAGTGACAACAGGGATGGGGACACTGAAGCTTTCTTT. This gives the protein CASSDNRDGDTEAFF. The chain joins TRBV2 to TRBJ1-1; tentatively, D is TRBD1 (6 bases). Deletions cut 3 bases from V and 3 bases from J, with 14 bases between. The CDR3 extends over 15 amino acids. Germline V gives CDR1 SNHLY, CDR2 FYNNEI.